The rows below give T cell receptor beta chains drawn from one sample of a study of T-cell memory formation after mild COVID-19. TCRdb fed the 5' RACE reads into MiXCR, producing one record per CDR3 protein. The data show 120,000 to 150,000 distinct CDR3 sequences, 15% to 20% seen once. The specimen was PBMCs or a T cell subset sorted from them (not recorded which). These receptor sequences come from an adult woman who had mild COVID-19 (a few samples of this study predate the infection). Cell type and time point are not known. Each CDR3 is given with its conserved first and last residue. Fields, in order: CDR3 length, D gene, J gene, V gene, clone size, CDR3 DNA, CDR3 protein. A D gene is named only where the DNA matches it firmly. The size of a clone is reported for some rows only, either as once, few or many, or as a class for expanded clones.

>12|-|TRBJ2-1|TRBV10-3|few
TGTGCCATCAGTGGGGGGTCAAATGAGCAGTTCTTC
CAISGGSNEQFF
>13|TRBD1|TRBJ2-7|TRBV7-9|many
TGTGCCAGCAGCCATACAGGGGGCTACGAGCAGTACTTC
CASSHTGGYEQYF
>13|-|TRBJ2-6|TRBV29-1|-
TGCAGCGTTTCGGAGCCTGGGGCCAACGTCCTGACTTTC
CSVSEPGANVLTF
>19|-|TRBJ2-1|TRBV5-5|few
TGTGCCAGCAGCTTATCGTACGGGGCGGGGTCACCAACCTACAATGAGCAGTTCTTC
CASSLSYGAGSPTYNEQFF
>15|-|TRBJ1-2|TRBV5-6|-
TGTGCCAGCAGCTTAACAGGGTCAGGGAACTATGGCTACACCTTC
CASSLTGSGNYGYTF
>16|TRBD1|TRBJ2-4|TRBV6-5|few
TGTGCCAGCAGTTACTCAAGACAGGGGACCAAAAACATTCAGTACTTC
CASSYSRQGTKNIQYF
>13|-|TRBJ2-5|TRBV4-2|few
TGTGCCAGCAGCCCCCCCGCACGAGAGACCCAGTACTTC
CASSPPARETQYF
>13|TRBD2|TRBJ2-1|TRBV12-3/TRBV12-4|few
TGTGCCAGCAGTTTCCTAGCGGGGTATGAGCAGTTCTTC
CASSFLAGYEQFF
>15|-|TRBJ2-7|TRBV30|few
TGTGCCTGGAGTGTACGACTAGGGGAGAGGGGCGAGCAGTACTTC
CAWSVRLGERGEQYF
>14|-|TRBJ1-1|TRBV4-3|few
TGCGCCAGCAGCCAAGATCGAGCGGACACTGAAGCTTTCTTT
CASSQDRADTEAFF
>12|-|TRBJ1-1|TRBV5-1|few
TGCGCCAGCAGCCTCACCAGCGCTGAAGCTTTCTTT
CASSLTSAEAFF
>16|TRBD1|TRBJ2-7|TRBV2|many
TGTGCCAGCAGTGGACAGGGCGGACAGGGGACCTACGAGCAGTACTTC
CASSGQGGQGTYEQYF
>14|TRBD1|TRBJ1-2|TRBV12-3/TRBV12-4|few
TGTGCCAGCAGTGACAGGGGGCGTTACTATGGCTACACCTTC
CASSDRGRYYGYTF
>13|-|TRBJ1-5|TRBV29-1|few
TGCAGCGTTTTATGGGGGTCCGATCAGCCCCAGCATTTT
CSVLWGSDQPQHF
>16|TRBD1|TRBJ1-2|TRBV9|-
TGTGCCAGCAGCTCCACCGCGGCGGGACAGGGGAATGGCTACACCTTC
CASSSTAAGQGNGYTF
>16|TRBD1|TRBJ2-6|TRBV30|-
TGTGCCTGGAGCCGACAGGGGGCTTGGGGGGCCAACGTCCTGACTTTC
CAWSRQGAWGANVLTF
>13|-|TRBJ1-1|TRBV7-2|few
TGTGCCAGCAGCCTGAGACTGAACACTGAAGCTTTCTTT
CASSLRLNTEAFF
>12|-|TRBJ2-6|TRBV19|-
TGTGCCAGTAGTAAAGACCTCAACGTCCTGACTTTC
CASSKDLNVLTF
>15|TRBD2|TRBJ2-5|TRBV7-9|-
TGTGCCAGCAGTCATAGCGGGGCCATTGTGGGGACCCAGTACTTC
CASSHSGAIVGTQYF
>13|-|TRBJ1-2|TRBV24-1|-
TGTGCCACCAGTGATTTGGGAAACTATGGCTACACCTTC
CATSDLGNYGYTF
>14|-|TRBJ2-1|TRBV25-1|few
TGTGCCAGCATGGGGCCGGCCCTTTTTAATGAGCAGTTCTTC
CASMGPALFNEQFF
>13|-|TRBJ1-5|TRBV12-3/TRBV12-4|-
TGTGCCAGCCAAGGCATGTCCCATCAGCCCCAGCATTTT
CASQGMSHQPQHF
>16|-|TRBJ2-6|TRBV5-4|once
TGTGCCAGCAGCTTTCGACAGGACTCTGGGGCCAACGTCCTGACTTTC
CASSFRQDSGANVLTF
>17|TRBD2|TRBJ2-2|TRBV11-2|few
TGTGCCAGCAGCACACAACCGCGACTAGCGGGCACCGGGGAGCTGTTTTTT
CASSTQPRLAGTGELFF
>13|-|TRBJ1-5|TRBV5-8|few
TGTGCCAGCAGCCTCCTCCTAGGTCAGCCCCAGCATTTT
CASSLLLGQPQHF
>16|TRBD1|TRBJ2-7|TRBV15|-
TGTGCCACCAGCAGAGTAATCGGACAGGGGGCTTACGAGCAGTACTTC
CATSRVIGQGAYEQYF
>17|-|TRBJ2-2|TRBV30|-
TGTGCCTGGAGTGTAGGTCGAACCGATTCGAACACCGGGGAGCTGTTTTTT
CAWSVGRTDSNTGELFF
>13|-|TRBJ1-1|TRBV5-1|few
TGCGCCAGCAGCGCCCAGGGATACACTGAAGCTTTCTTT
CASSAQGYTEAFF
>17|TRBD2|TRBJ2-3|TRBV20-1|-
TGCAGTGCTAGAGTTTCTAGCGGGAGGACGGTCACAGATACGCAGTATTTT
CSARVSSGRTVTDTQYF
>13|-|TRBJ1-5|TRBV15|-
TGTGCCACTAGGAAGGTCGGCAATCAGCCCCAGCATTTT
CATRKVGNQPQHF
>16|-|TRBJ2-3|TRBV11-2|few
TGTGCCAGCAGCTTATCTCTTGTCGGGGGCACAGATACGCAGTATTTT
CASSLSLVGGTDTQYF
>14|-|TRBJ2-3|TRBV6-5|few
TGTGCCAGCAGTTACCGCCCTCAGGGAGATACGCAGTATTTT
CASSYRPQGDTQYF
>18|TRBD2|TRBJ2-2|TRBV24-1|-
TGTGCCACCAGGTCAACTAGCGGGAGAAACCTCGGTTCCGGGGAGCTGTTTTTT
CATRSTSGRNLGSGELFF
>14|-|TRBJ2-7|TRBV12-3/TRBV12-4|-
TGTGCCAGCAGGACCGGGGCGGCGACCTACGAGCAGTACTTC
CASRTGAATYEQYF
>16|TRBD1|TRBJ1-5|TRBV2|-
TGTGCCAGCAGTGAAGCCCTGGACAGGGGCAATCAGCCCCAGCATTTT
CASSEALDRGNQPQHF
>16|TRBD2|TRBJ2-5|TRBV4-3|few
TGCGCCAGCAGCCAAGGTGTAGCGGGATCGTTGGAGACCCAGTACTTC
CASSQGVAGSLETQYF
>15|TRBD2|TRBJ2-5|TRBV6-2/TRBV6-3|-
TGTGCCAGCAGTTACGCCGGACTAGCGGGGGAGACCCAGTACTTC
CASSYAGLAGETQYF
>13|-|TRBJ1-2|TRBV7-2|-
TGTGCCAGCAGCTTACTGACCACCTATGGCTACACCTTC
CASSLLTTYGYTF
>15|TRBD2|TRBJ2-1|TRBV18|many
TGTGCCAGCTCACCAACTAGCGGGGGTCGGAATGAGCAGTTCTTC
CASSPTSGGRNEQFF
>12|-|TRBJ1-4|TRBV7-2|-
TGTGCCAGCAGCCTGGGGGGGGAAAAACTGTTTTTT
CASSLGGEKLFF
>13|TRBD1|TRBJ1-2|TRBV20-1|-
TGCAGTGCTGACAGGGGTTCGGTCTATGGCTACACCTTC
CSADRGSVYGYTF
>11|-|TRBJ1-1|TRBV19|-
TGTGCCAGTAGTAGGGACACTGAAGCTTTCTTT
CASSRDTEAFF
>14|-|TRBJ2-7|TRBV10-3|-
TGTGCCATCAGTGACGGCGGGGTGAACTACGAGCAGTACTTC
CAISDGGVNYEQYF
>14|-|TRBJ2-5|TRBV20-1|-
TGCAGTGTTAGTTCCCCGCGGGGTCAAGAGACCCAGTACTTC
CSVSSPRGQETQYF
>14|-|TRBJ2-5|TRBV10-3|-
TGTGCCATCAGTGATGGGGGACTCCAAGAGACCCAGTACTTC
CAISDGGLQETQYF
>15|TRBD2|TRBJ2-1|TRBV2|few
TGTGCCAGCAGTGCGGCTAGCGGGAGGACCAATGAGCAGTTCTTC
CASSAASGRTNEQFF
>15|TRBD2|TRBJ2-2|TRBV2|-
TGTGCCAGCAGTGAAGCCCAGGGAGGGACCGGGGAGCTGTTTTTT
CASSEAQGGTGELFF
>17|TRBD2|TRBJ2-7|TRBV11-2|many
TGTGCCAGCAGCCCCTACGGACTAGCGGGAGGGCCCTACGAGCAGTACTTC
CASSPYGLAGGPYEQYF
>19|-|TRBJ2-1|TRBV18|-
TGTGCCAGCTCACCATCACGGTCTTACAGGGTGGGACTCCACAATGAGCAGTTCTTC
CASSPSRSYRVGLHNEQFF
>16|TRBD1|TRBJ2-1|TRBV5-5|-
TGTGCCAGCACGGATCACCCGGGACAGGGATACAATGAGCAGTTCTTC
CASTDHPGQGYNEQFF
>15|TRBD2|TRBJ2-1|TRBV7-2|-
TGTGCCAGCAGCTTTCTAGCGGGAGGGCACAATGAGCAGTTCTTC
CASSFLAGGHNEQFF
>15|-|TRBJ2-5|TRBV5-1|-
TGCGCCAGCAGCTTGGCCTACGTCAGGGGAGAGACCCAGTACTTC
CASSLAYVRGETQYF
>19|-|TRBJ2-7|TRBV2|-
TGTGCCAGCAGTGATTGGGGAACCCGGGACGCCTTCTTCTCCTACGAGCAGTACTTC
CASSDWGTRDAFFSYEQYF
>15|TRBD1|TRBJ2-7|TRBV7-2|-
TGTGCCAGCAGCTGGGGACAGGCGAGATCCTACGAGCAGTACTTC
CASSWGQARSYEQYF
>15|-|TRBJ2-3|TRBV7-6|many
TGTGCCAGCAGCTTAGACCACCTTAGCACAGATACGCAGTATTTT
CASSLDHLSTDTQYF
>11|TRBD1|TRBJ2-4|TRBV29-1|few
TGCAGCGGGCGACAGGGTTGGGCTCAGTACTTC
CSGRQGWAQYF
>14|-|TRBJ2-3|TRBV5-1|few
TGCGCCAGCAGCCAGGGCTATGCCTCAGATACGCAGTATTTT
CASSQGYASDTQYF
>15|-|TRBJ2-6|TRBV15|few
TGTGCCACCAGCAGTCAGAGGTCTGGGGCCAACGTCCTGACTTTC
CATSSQRSGANVLTF